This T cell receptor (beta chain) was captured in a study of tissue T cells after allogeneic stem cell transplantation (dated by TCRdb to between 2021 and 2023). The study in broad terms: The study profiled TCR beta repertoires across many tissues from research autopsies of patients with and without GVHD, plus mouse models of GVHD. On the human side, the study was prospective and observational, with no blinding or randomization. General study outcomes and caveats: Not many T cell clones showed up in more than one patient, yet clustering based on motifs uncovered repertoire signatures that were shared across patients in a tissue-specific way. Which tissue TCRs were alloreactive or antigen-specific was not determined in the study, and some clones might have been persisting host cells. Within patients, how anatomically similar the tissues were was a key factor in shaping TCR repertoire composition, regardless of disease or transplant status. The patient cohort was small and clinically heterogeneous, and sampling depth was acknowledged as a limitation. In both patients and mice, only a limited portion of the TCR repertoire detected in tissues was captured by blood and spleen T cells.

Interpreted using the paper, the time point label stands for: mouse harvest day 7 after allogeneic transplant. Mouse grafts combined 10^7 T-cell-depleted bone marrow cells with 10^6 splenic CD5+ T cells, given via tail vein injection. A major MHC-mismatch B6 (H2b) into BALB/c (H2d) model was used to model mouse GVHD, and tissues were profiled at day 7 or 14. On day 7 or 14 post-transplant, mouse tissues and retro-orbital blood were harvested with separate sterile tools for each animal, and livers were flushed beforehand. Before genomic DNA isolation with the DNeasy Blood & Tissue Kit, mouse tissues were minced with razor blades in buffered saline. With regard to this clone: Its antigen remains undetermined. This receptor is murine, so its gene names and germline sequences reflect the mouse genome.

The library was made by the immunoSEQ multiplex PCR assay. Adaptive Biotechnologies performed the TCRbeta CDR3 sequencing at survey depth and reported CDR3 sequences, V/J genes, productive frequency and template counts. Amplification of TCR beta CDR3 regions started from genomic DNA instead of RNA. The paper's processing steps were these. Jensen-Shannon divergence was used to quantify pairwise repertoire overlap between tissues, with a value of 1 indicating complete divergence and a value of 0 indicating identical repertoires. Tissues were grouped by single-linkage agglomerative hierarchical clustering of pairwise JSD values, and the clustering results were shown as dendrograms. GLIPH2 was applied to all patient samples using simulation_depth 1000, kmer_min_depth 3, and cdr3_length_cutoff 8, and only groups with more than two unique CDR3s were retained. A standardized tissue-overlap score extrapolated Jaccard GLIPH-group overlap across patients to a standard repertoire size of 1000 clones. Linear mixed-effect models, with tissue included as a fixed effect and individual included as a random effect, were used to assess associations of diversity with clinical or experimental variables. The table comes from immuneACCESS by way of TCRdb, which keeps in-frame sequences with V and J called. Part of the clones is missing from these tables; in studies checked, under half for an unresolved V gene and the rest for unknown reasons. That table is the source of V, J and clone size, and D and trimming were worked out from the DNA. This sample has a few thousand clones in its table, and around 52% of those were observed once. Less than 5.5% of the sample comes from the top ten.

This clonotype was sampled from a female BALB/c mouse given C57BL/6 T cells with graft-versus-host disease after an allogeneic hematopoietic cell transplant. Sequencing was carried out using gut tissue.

For the CDR3, the sequence is CATRRQMYAEQFF. Incomplete CDR3 DNA: TGTGCCACCCGACGACAGATGTATGCTGAGCAGTTC. Recombination connected TRBV13-1 to TRBJ2-1; a tentative D match to TRBD1 spans 5 bases. The read terminates 1 residue ahead of where the CDR3 ends, so the germline J gene completes it. The CDR3 holds 13 amino acids from the cysteine to the phenylalanine. The CDR3 was read in part: 36 bases, with the frame set at base 1. As encoded in the germline V gene, CDR1 is NSHNY while CDR2 is SYGAGN. V is pared back by 9 bases and J by 4 bases, with 14 bases lying between the germline termini.